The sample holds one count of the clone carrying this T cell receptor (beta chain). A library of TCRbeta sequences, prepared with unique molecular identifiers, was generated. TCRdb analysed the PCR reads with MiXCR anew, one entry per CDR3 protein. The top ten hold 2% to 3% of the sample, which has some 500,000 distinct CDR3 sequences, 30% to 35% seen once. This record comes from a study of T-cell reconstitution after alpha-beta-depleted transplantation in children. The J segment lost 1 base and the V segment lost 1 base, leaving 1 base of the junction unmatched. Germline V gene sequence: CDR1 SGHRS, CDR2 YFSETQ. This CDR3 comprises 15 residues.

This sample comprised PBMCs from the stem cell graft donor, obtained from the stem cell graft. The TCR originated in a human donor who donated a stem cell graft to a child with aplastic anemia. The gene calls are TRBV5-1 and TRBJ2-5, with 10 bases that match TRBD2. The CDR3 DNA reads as TGCGCCAGCAGCTTGACTAGCGGGGCCCAAGAGACCCAGTACTTC. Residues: CASSLTSGAQETQYF.